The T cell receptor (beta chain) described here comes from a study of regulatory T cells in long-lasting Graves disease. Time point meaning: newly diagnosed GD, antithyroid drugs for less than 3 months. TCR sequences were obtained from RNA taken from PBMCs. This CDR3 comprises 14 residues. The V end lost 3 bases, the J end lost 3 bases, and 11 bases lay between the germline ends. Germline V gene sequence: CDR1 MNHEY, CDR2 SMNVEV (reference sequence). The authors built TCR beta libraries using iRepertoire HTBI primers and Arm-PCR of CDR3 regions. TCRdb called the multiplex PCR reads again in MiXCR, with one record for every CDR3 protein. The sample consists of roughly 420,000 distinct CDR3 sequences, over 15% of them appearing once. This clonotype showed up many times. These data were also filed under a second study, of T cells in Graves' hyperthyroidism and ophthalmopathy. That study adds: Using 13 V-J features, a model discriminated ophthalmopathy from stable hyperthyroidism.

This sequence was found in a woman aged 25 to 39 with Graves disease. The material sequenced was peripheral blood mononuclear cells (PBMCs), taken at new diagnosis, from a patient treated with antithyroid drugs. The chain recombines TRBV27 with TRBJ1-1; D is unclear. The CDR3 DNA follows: TGTGCCAGCAGTTTTAAAAAGGGTCACACTGAAGCTTTCTTT. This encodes CASSFKKGHTEAFF.